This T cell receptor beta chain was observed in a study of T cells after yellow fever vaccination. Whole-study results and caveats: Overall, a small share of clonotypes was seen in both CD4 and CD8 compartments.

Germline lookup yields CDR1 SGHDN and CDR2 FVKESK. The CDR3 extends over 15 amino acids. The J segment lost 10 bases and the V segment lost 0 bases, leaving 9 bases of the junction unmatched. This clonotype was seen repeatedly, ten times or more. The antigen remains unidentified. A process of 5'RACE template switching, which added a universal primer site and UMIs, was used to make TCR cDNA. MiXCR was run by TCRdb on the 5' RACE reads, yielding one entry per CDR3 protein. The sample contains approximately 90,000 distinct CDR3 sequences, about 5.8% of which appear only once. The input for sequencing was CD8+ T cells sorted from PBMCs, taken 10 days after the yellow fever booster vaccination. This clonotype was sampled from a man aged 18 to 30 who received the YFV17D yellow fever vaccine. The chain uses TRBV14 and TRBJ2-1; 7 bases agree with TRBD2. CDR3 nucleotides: TGTGCCAGCAGCCAAGATCGAAGGGGCGGGGGAGAGCAGTTCTTC. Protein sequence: CASSQDRRGGGEQFF. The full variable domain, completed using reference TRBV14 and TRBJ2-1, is EAGVTQFPSHSVIEKGQTVTLRCDPISGHDNLYWYRRVMGKEIKFLLHFVKESKQDESGMPNNRFLAERTGGTYSTLKVQPAELEDSGVYFCASSQDRRGGGEQFFGPGTRLTVL.